This entry lists 4 T cell receptor beta chains sequenced from one sample in a study of beta chain features in type 1 diabetes. TCRB transcripts that were expressed got sequenced, as all of the isolated RNA had been reverse transcribed. Here immunoSEQ multiplex PCR was the method, and the copy in TCRdb shows in-frame clones only, minus some. The sample lists about 150,000 clones, approximately 9.1% occurring once. Their recognized antigens are unknown. Study results and caveats: TCRB CDR3s were moderately but significantly shorter in Type 1 diabetes patients in all four CD4+ subsets.

The sequenced material came from central memory CD4+ T cells from blood. These TCRs come from a woman between 25 and 40 years old with type 1 diabetes.

This chain connects TRBV30 to TRBJ1-1, with 7 bases aligning to TRBD1. There are 14 residues in the CDR3. V gave up 2 bases and J gave up 4 bases; unmatched junction bases: 7. Germline assignment: CDR1 GTSNPN and CDR2 SVGIG (reference sequence). CDR3 amino acids: CAWSKRAGGTEAFF. For the CDR3, the DNA is TGTGCCTGGAGTAAGAGGGCAGGGGGCACTGAAGCTTTCTTT.

This clone came up a few times. This rearrangement joins TRBV7-2 to TRBJ2-7, with a possible D match to TRBD2 (7 bases). This CDR3 is 16 amino acids long. CDR1 is SGHTA and CDR2 is FQGNSA in the germline V gene. The germline V and J ends were trimmed by 1 base and 2 bases, with 15 bases remaining between them. The CDR3 nucleotides are TGTGCCAGCAGCTTAGGCGCCGGGGGGCTCACCTACGAGCAGTACTTC. Amino acids: CASSLGAGGLTYEQYF.

This clone was recorded a few times. V is TRBV9 and J is TRBJ2-1; D gene unclear. CDR1 and CDR2 (germline): SGDLS, YYNGEE. The germline V and J ends were trimmed by 0 bases and 9 bases, with 7 bases remaining between them. This CDR3 region has 12 residues. Written as DNA, the CDR3 is TGTGCCAGCAGCGTAGCACGAGGTGAGCAGTTCTTC. Amino acids: CASSVARGEQFF.

The V gene is TRBV5-1, the J gene TRBJ2-7, with a possible D match to TRBD1 (6 bases). CDR1 is SGHRS and CDR2 is YFSETQ in the germline V gene. This CDR3 has 18 amino acids. Trimming took 0 bases from V and 0 from J, leaving 19 bases between them. CDR3 residues: CASSLVRDNLLPSYEQYF. CDR3 DNA: TGCGCCAGCAGCTTGGTTCGGGACAACCTACTTCCCTCCTACGAGCAGTACTTC. Together with reference TRBV5-1 and TRBJ2-7, the CDR3 gives the full variable domain: KAGVTQTPRYLIKTRGQQVTLSCSPISGHRSVSWYQQTPGQGLQFLFEYFSETQRNKGNFPGRFSGRQFSNSRSEMNVSTLELGDSALYLCASSLVRDNLLPSYEQYFGPGTRLTVT.